The subject of this entry is one T cell receptor (beta chain). What it recognizes is unknown. TCRdb analysed the RACE reads with MiXCR anew, one entry per CDR3 protein. The top ten hold 10% of the sample, which has approximately 90,000 distinct CDR3 sequences, around 25% seen once. This record comes from a study of human T cells and chemical hapten exposure. Study conclusions and caveats: No change in TCRs above 1 in 1000 frequency was produced by DPC sensitization.

The sample's time point: patch test 3, about 24 weeks after DPC sensitization. Documented treatment: therapeutic diphenylcyclopropenone sensitization with weekly scalp DPC. Germline V gene lookup returns CDR1 SQVTM and CDR2 ANQGSEA. With V trimmed by 7 bases and J by 2 bases, 4 bases remained unmatched. The CDR3 is 13 residues long. The TCR was taken from a man aged 35 to 55 with alopecia areata. Some clones in this sample may be carry-over from other donors' samples. This material consisted of whole blood, taken in connection with sensitization to the hapten diphenylcyclopropenone (DPC). The chain has TRBV29-1 and TRBJ1-1, with TRBD1 matching over 10 bases. Here the CDR3 reads CSAGTGANTEAFF. For the CDR3, the DNA is TGCAGCGCCGGGACAGGGGCCAACACTGAAGCTTTCTTT.